Listed here is a single T cell receptor beta chain. Its matching antigen is unknown. At one end the junction does not follow the germline gene, possibly because of a read error. The CDR3 covers 16 residues. Germline V gene sequence: CDR1 MGHRA, CDR2 YSYEKL. A modified ARM-PCR protocol with three rounds of nested PCR amplified TCRbeta. MiXCR was run by TCRdb on the multiplex PCR reads, yielding one entry per CDR3 protein. The data hold 70,000 to 90,000 distinct CDR3 sequences, with 75% to 90% observed a single time. These data belong to a study of tumor and adjacent non-tumor tissue in lung cancer. Findings and caveats of the study: Top 100 clones took a larger repertoire share in normal lung. Significantly higher TCR diversity was found in tumor than normal lung.

No cell sorting was done before RNA was extracted from the tissue. The chain couples TRBV4-1 to TRBJ2-5, with D perhaps TRBD1 or TRBD2 (5 bases each). The specimen was lung tumor tissue. The receptor comes from a woman between 50 and 59 years old with non-small cell lung cancer. The CDR3 DNA is TGCGTCAGCAGCCAAGCCAAGGGGAGCGGCCAAGAGACCCAGTACTTC. Amino acid sequence: CVSSQAKGSGQETQYF.